This entry is about one T cell receptor (beta chain). Its binding antigen is unknown. The CDR3 numbers 14 residues from cysteine through phenylalanine. Only the protein is available. According to the germline V gene, CDR1 reads SGHDN and CDR2 reads FVKESK. This entry comes from a study of T cells expressing NK-cell markers (dated by TCRdb to 2020 to 2022). Turning to the overall study: Three sorted T-cell subsets (CD3+CD56+NKG2C+, CD3+CD56+NKG2C- and CD3+CD56-NKG2C+) from under ten donors had their TCR beta-chain repertoires profiled. Sequencing of the libraries produced 2 x 150 bp reads on Illumina HiSeq 2000/2500, MiSeq or NextSeq. Of the eight sequenced donors, seven were found to be HCMV-seropositive and one was found to be HCMV-seronegative. The eight sequenced donors were randomly selected healthy volunteers, three men and five women.

Sequenced on an Illumina HiSeq 2000. 5'RACE template switching, by which a universal primer site and unique molecular identifiers were added, was used to make TCR beta cDNA libraries. Priming for cDNA synthesis came from the TCR beta constant segment, and two successive PCR amplification steps followed. As for how the authors treated the data: MIGEC was used to demultiplex reads and group the reads by UMI, and MiTCR was used to assemble and quantify clonotypes. Only TCR cDNA sequences supported by at least two reads were kept to exclude erroneous sequences. The tcR package was used for downstream repertoire analysis, and clonotypes were matched across fractions by CDR3 nucleotide sequence plus V segment. VDJmatch was used to annotate antigen specificity against VDJdb, with one amino acid substitution allowed in CDR3. After TCRdb reprocessed the reads, each CDR3 protein sequence was kept as one row, without DNA. TCRdb's processing, not the study's, gives the V and J calls here. For this sample, the table gives a few hundred thousand distinct CDR3 sequences. The ten largest clonotypes hold around 5.3% of the sample.

HCMV-specific IgG was detected in serum with a commercial ELISA kit to determine HCMV serostatus. Ficoll density gradient centrifugation was used to isolate peripheral blood mononuclear cells from blood. What the study reported, not specific to this receptor: It remained unclear whether the expanded NKG2C-expressing T cell clones were specific for HCMV antigens. In several donors, the dominant CD3+CD56+NKG2C+ clonotypes were found to rank among the top 10 CD8+ clonotypes and to make up about 1.0-7.0% of CD8+ T cells. Those dominant clonotypes were again the most abundant among CD3+CD56-NKG2C+ cells in a handful of donors, at about 28.3-60.1%.

Sequenced input: blood T cells: a sorted CD56 or NKG2C T cell subset, CD4+ or CD8+ T cells, or bulk PBMC T cells (not recorded which). The origin of this receptor is a man aged 18-70 years in good health. The chain employs TRBV14 and TRBJ1-4. The CDR3 reads CASGTGTRGEKLFF.